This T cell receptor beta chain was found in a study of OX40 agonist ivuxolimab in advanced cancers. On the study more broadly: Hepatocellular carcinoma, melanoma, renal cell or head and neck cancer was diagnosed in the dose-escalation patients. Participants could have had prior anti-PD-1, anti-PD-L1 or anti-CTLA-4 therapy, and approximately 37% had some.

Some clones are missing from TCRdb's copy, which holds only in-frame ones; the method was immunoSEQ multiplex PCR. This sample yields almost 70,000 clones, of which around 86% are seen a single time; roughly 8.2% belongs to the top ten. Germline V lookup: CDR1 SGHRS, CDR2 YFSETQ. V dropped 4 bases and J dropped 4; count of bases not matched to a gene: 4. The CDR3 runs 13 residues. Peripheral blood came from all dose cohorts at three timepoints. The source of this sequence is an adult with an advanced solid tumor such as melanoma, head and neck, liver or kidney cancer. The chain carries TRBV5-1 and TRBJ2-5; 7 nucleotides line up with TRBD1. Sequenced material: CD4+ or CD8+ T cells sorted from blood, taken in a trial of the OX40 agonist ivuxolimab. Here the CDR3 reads CASSIGTVETQYF. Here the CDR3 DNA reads TGCGCCAGCAGCATAGGGACAGTAGAGACCCAGTACTTC.